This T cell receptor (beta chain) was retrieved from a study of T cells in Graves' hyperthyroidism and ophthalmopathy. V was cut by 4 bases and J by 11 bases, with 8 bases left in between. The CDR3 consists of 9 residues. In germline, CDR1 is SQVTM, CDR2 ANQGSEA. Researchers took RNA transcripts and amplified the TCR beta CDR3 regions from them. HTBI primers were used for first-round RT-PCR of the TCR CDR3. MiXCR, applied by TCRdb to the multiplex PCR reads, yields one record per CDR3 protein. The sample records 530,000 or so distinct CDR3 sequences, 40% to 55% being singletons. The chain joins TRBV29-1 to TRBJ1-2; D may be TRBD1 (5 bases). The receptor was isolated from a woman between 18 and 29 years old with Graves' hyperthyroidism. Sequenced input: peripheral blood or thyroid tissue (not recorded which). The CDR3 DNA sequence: TGCAGCGTTGGTGAGGGGTACACCTTC. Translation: CSVGEGYTF.